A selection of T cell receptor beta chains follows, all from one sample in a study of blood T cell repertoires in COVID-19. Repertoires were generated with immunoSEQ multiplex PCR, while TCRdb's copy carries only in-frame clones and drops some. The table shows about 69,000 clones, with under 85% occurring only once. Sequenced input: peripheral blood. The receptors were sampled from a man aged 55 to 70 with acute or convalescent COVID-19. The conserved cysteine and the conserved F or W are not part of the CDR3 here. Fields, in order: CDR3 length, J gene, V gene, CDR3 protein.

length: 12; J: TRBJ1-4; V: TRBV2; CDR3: ASSDSRSGKKLF
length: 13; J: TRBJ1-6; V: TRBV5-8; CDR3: ASSVQDRDNSPLH
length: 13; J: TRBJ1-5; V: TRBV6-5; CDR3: ASRGTGPSNQPQH
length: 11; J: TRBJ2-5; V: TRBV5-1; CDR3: ASSLQVQETQY
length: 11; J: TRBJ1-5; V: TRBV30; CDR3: AWTADSNQPQH
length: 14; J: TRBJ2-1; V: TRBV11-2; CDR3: ASSLEAGLSYNEQF
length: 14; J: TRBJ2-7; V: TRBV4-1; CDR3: ASSQPGQDTTYEQY
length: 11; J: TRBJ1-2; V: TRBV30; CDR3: AWSAGGWDGYT
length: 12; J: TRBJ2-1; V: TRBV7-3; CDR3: ASTPGARATEQF
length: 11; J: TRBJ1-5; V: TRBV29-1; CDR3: SVVSAGNQPQH
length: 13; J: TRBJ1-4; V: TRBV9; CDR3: ASSIGTPYGEKLF
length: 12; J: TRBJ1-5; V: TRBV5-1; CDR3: ASSFGGADQPQH
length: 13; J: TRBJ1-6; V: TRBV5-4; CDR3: ASSLRQVVNSPLH
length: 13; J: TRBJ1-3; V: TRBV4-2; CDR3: ASSQDISSGNTIY